This T cell receptor (beta chain) was sequenced for a study of shared clonotypes between healthy human individuals. The study, taken as a whole, reports: Compared with memory subsets, naive subsets generally had larger estimated richness. Blood was the only sampled material, and tissue repertoires likely differ. Owing to a small donor count, the genetic and exposure-history diversity represented was limited.

Each cell subset's genomic DNA was divided evenly among several immunoSEQ plates. Some clones are missing from TCRdb's copy, which holds only in-frame ones; the method was immunoSEQ multiplex PCR. The sample has under 1,900,000 clones; 98% are singletons. Details on this clone: What it recognizes is unknown.

The CDR3 is 14 residues long. Germline assignment: CDR1 MDHEN and CDR2 SYDVKM. The V gene lost 2 bases and the J gene lost 6 bases, with 11 bases spanning the gap. Source material: naive CD4+ T cells sorted from blood. Subset noted: CD45RA+ positively selected. The V gene is TRBV28, the J gene TRBJ1-5; no firm D call. The clonotype was recovered from a man aged 25 to 40 in good health. This chain's CDR3 is CASSLRERSQPQHF. The CDR3 nucleotides are TGTGCCAGCAGTTTAAGGGAAAGGAGTCAGCCCCAGCATTTT.